This T cell receptor beta chain was sequenced during a study of spatial heterogeneity in lung cancer. Study as a whole: Patients with untreated early-stage non-small cell lung cancer, numbering 72, were the donors. Each distinct TCR and UMI combination averaged more than ten appearances in raw reads. Study results and caveats: At resection, ubiquitous expanded tumor TCRs appeared in blood more than at follow-up.

V dropped 8 bases and J dropped 2; count of bases not matched to a gene: 3. This CDR3 region has 13 residues. CDR1 is SEHNR and CDR2 is FQNEAQ in the germline V gene (reference sequence). Regarding time point: blood at routine non-recurrence follow-up after resection. Material for sequencing was whole RNA from tumor, nontumor lung or frozen PBMC, left unsorted. Note on this clonotype: Its specificity is not known.

Via MiXCR, TCRdb re-called the 5' RACE reads, giving one row per CDR3 protein. The data contain 35,000 to 50,000 distinct CDR3 sequences, 20% to 25% of them singletons. The source material was PBMCs, sampled at follow-up. The receptor's source is a female donor with early-stage non-small cell lung cancer. V is TRBV7-9 and J is TRBJ2-3; 8 nucleotides match TRBD2. The CDR3 loop is CASEAGDTDTQYF. DNA for the CDR3: TGTGCCAGCGAAGCGGGGGACACAGATACGCAGTATTTT.